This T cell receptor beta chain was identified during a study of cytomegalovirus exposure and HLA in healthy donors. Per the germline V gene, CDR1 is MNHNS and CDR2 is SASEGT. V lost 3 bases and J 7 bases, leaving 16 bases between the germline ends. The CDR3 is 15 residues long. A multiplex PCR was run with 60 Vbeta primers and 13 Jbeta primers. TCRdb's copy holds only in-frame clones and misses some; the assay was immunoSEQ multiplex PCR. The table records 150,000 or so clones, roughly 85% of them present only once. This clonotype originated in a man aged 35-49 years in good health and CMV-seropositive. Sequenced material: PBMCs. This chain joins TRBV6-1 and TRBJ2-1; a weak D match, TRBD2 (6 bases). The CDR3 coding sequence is TGTGCCAGCAGTGACAATAGCGGCACCCGAAATGAGCAGTTCTTC. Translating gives CASSDNSGTRNEQFF.